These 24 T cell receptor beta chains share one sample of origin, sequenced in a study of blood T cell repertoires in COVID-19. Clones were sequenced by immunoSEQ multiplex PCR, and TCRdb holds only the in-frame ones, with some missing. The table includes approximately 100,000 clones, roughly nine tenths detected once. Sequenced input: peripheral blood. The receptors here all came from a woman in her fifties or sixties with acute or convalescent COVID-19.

The CDR3 loop reads CASRFRGNTEAFF. In nucleotides, the CDR3 is TGTGCCAGCAGGTTTCGGGGGAACACTGAAGCTTTCTTT. This chain joins TRBV5-4 and TRBJ1-1, with D uncertain. Germline CDR1 and CDR2: SGHNT and YYREEE (reference sequence). V was trimmed by 5 bases and J by 1 base, leaving 9 bases between them. The CDR3 is 13 amino acids.

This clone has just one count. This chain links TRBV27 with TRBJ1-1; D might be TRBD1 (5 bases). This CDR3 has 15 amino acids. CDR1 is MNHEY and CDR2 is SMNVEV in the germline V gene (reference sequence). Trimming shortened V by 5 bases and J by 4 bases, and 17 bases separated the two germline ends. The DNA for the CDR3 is TGTGCCAGCAGTATGGTGGGGCGGACGGGCACTGAAGCTTTCTTT. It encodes CASSMVGRTGTEAFF.

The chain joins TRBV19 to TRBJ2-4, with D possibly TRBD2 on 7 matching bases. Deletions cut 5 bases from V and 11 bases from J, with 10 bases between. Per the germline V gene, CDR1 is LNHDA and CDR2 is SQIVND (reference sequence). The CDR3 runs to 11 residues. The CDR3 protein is CASSAGGLQYF. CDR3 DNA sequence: TGTGCCAGTAGTGCCGGGGGGCTTCAGTACTTC.

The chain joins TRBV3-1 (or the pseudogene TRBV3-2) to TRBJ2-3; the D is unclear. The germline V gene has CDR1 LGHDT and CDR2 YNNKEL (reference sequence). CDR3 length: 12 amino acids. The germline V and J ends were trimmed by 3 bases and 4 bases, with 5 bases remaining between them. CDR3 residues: CASSHSADTQYF. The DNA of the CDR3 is TGTGCCAGCAGCCATTCGGCAGATACGCAGTATTTT.

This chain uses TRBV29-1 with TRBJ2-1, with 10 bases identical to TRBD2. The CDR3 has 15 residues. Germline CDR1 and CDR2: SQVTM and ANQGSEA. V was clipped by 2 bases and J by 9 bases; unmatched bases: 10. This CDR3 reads CSVEQALAGAGEQFF. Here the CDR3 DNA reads TGCAGCGTTGAACAAGCGCTAGCGGGAGCAGGTGAGCAGTTCTTC.

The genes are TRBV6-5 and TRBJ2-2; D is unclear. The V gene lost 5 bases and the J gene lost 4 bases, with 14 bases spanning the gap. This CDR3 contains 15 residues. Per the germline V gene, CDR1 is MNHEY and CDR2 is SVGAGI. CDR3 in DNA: TGTGCCAGCAGTCCCCTGAGAGTCGGCACCGGGGAGCTGTTTTTT. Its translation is CASSPLRVGTGELFF.

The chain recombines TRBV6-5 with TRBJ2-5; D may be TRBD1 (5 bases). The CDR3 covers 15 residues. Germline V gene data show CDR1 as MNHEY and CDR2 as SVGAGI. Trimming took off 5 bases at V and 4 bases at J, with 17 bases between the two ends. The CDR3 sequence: CASSLRAGKTETQYF. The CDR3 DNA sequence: TGTGCCAGCAGTCTCCGGGCAGGGAAAACAGAGACCCAGTACTTC.

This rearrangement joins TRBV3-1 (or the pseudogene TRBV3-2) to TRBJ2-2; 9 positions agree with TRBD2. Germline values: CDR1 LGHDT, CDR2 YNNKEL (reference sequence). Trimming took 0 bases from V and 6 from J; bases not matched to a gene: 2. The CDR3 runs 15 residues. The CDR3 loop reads CASSQEGLAPGELFF. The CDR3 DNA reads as TGTGCCAGCAGCCAAGAGGGACTAGCTCCCGGGGAGCTGTTTTTT.

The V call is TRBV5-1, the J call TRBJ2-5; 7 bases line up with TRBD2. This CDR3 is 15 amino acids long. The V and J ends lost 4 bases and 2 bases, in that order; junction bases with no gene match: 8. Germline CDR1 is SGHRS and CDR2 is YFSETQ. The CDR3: CASSVRLAAQETQYF. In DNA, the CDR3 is TGCGCCAGCAGCGTCCGACTAGCAGCTCAAGAGACCCAGTACTTC.

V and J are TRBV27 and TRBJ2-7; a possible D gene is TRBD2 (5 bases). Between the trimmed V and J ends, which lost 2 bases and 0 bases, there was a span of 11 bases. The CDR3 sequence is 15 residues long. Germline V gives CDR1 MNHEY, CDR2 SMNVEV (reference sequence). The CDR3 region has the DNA TGTGCCAGCAGTTTACGGGGTGGAGCCTCCTACGAGCAGTACTTC. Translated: CASSLRGGASYEQYF.

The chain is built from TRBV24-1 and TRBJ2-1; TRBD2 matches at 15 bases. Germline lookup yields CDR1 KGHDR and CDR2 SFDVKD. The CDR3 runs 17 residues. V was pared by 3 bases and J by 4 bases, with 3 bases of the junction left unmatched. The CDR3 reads CATSDHGTSGRYNEQFF. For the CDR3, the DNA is TGTGCCACCAGTGATCACGGGACTAGCGGGAGGTACAATGAGCAGTTCTTC.

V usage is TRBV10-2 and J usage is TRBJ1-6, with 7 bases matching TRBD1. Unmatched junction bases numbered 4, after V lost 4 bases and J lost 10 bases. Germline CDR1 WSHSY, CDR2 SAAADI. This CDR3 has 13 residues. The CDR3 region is CASSGQGDSPLHF. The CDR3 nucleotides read TGCGCCAGCAGTGGACAGGGCGACTCACCCCTCCACTTT.

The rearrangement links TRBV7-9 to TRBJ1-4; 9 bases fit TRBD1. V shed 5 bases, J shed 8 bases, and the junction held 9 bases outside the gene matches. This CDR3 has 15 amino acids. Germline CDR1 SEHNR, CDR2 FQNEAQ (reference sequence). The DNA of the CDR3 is TGTGCCAGCAGCCAAGGGGGGACAGGGAACGAAAAACTGTTTTTT. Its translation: CASSQGGTGNEKLFF.

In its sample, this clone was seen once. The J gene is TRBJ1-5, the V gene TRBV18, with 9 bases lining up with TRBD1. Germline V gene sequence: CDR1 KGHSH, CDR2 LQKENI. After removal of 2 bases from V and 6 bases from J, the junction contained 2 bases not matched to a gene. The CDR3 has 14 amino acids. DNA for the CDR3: TGTGCCAGCTCACCAGGGGGACAGGGTCAGCCCCAGCATTTT. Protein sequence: CASSPGGQGQPQHF.

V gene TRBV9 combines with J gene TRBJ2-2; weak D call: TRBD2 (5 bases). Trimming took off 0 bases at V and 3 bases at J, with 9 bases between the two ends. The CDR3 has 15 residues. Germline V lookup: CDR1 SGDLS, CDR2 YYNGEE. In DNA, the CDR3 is TGTGCCAGCAGCGTAGGACTACTAGACACCGGGGAGCTGTTTTTT. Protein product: CASSVGLLDTGELFF.

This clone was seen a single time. The chain's CDR3 is CASSPPVGAKGANTGELFF. CDR3 DNA: TGTGCCAGCTCACCACCGGTCGGTGCGAAGGGAGCGAACACCGGGGAGCTGTTTTTT. This chain joins TRBV18 and TRBJ2-2, with a weak D call TRBD2 (5 bases). This CDR3 has 19 residues. Looked up from germline, CDR1 is KGHSH and CDR2 is LQKENI. V shed 0 bases and J shed 0 bases, with 17 bases lying between them.

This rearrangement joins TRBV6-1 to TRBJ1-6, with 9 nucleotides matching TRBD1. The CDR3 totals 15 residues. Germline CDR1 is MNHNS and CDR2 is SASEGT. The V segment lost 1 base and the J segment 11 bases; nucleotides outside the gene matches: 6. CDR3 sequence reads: CASSEDSGTGPPLHF. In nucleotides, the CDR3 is TGTGCCAGCAGTGAAGACTCCGGGACAGGGCCACCCCTCCACTTT.

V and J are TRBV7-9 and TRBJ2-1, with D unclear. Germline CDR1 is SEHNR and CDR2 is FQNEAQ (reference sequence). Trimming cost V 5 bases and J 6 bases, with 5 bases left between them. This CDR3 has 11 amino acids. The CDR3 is CASSLSNEQFF. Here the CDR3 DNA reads TGTGCCAGCAGCCTCAGCAATGAGCAGTTCTTC.

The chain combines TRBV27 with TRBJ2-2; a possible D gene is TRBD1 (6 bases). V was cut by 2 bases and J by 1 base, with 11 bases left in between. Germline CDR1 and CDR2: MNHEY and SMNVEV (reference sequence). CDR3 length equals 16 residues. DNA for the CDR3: TGTGCCAGCAGTTTAGCCGGGACACTGAACACCGGGGAGCTGTTTTTT. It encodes CASSLAGTLNTGELFF.

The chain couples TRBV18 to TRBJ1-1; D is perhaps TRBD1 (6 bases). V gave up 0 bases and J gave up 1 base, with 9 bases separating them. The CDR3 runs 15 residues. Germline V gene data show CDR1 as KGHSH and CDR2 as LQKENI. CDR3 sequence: CASSPPAGANTEAFF. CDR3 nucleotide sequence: TGTGCCAGCTCACCACCGGCAGGGGCGAACACTGAAGCTTTCTTT.

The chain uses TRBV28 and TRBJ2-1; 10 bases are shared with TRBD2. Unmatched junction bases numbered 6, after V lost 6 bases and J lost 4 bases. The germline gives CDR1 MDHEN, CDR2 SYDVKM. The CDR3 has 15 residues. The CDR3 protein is CASRLAGGRYNEQFF. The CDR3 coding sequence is TGTGCCAGCAGATTAGCGGGAGGAAGATACAATGAGCAGTTCTTC. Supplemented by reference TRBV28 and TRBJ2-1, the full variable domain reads DVKVTQSSRYLVKRTGEKVFLECVQDMDHENMFWYRQDPGLGLRLIYFSYDVKMKEKGDIPEGYSVSREKKERFSLILESASTNQTSMYLCASRLAGGRYNEQFFGPGTRLTVL.

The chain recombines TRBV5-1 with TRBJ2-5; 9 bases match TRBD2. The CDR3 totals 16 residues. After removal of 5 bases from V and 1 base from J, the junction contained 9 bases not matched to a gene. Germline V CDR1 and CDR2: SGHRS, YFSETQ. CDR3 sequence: CASRKVAGASQETQYF. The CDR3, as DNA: TGCGCCAGCAGGAAGGTAGCGGGAGCTAGCCAAGAGACCCAGTACTTC.

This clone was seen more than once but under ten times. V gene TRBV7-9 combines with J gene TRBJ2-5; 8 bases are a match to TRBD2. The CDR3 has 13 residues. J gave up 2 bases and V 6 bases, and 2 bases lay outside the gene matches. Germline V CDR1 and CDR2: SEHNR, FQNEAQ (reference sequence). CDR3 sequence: CASSTGGQETQYF. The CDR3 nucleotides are TGTGCCAGCAGTACGGGAGGGCAAGAGACCCAGTACTTC.

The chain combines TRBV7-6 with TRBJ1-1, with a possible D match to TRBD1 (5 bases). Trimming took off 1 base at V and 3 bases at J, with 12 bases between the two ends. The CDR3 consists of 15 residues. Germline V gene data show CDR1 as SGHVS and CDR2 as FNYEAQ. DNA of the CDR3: TGTGCCAGCAGCTTAGGTTCAGGGAGGGACACTGAAGCTTTCTTT. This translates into CASSLGSGRDTEAFF. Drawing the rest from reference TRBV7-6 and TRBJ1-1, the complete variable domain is GAGVSQSPRYKVTKRGQDVALRCDPISGHVSLYWYRQALGQGPEFLTYFNYEAQQDKSGLPNDRFSAERPEGSISTLTIQRTEQRDSAMYRCASSLGSGRDTEAFFGQGTRLTVV.